Listed below are T cell receptor beta chains from one sample, sequenced in a study of blood T cell repertoires in COVID-19. TCRdb keeps only in-frame clones here, not all; method: immunoSEQ multiplex PCR. The table has under 400,000 clones, roughly nine tenths seen once. Sequencing used peripheral blood. The origin of the receptors is a woman aged 60-70 years with COVID-19, enrolled during active disease. The CDR3 runs from the conserved cysteine through the conserved F or W. A D gene is named only where the DNA matches it firmly. Clone size is shown for a subset of rows, as once, few, many or a class of expanded clone.

J	size	length	V	D	DNA	CDR3
TRBJ1-5	NA	16	TRBV4-1	TRBD1	TGCGCCAGCAGCCAAGCCGGGACAGGGATAAATCAGCCCCAGCATTTT	CASSQAGTGINQPQHF
TRBJ1-4	NA	14	TRBV2	TRBD1	TGTGCCAGCAGCTGGGACAGGGTAGATGAAAAACTGTTTTTT	CASSWDRVDEKLFF
TRBJ1-5	once	12	TRBV5-6	NA	TGTGCCAGCAGCCAAGAGGTTGGGCCCCAGCATTTT	CASSQEVGPQHF
TRBJ1-5	NA	15	TRBV4-1	TRBD1	TGCGCCAGCAGCCCAGAGGACAGGGGCAATCAGCCCCAGCATTTT	CASSPEDRGNQPQHF
TRBJ2-5	NA	14	TRBV14	NA	TGTGCCAGCAGCCGGGGGGTACACCAAGAGACCCAGTACTTC	CASSRGVHQETQYF
TRBJ1-4	NA	16	TRBV2	TRBD1	TGTGCCAGCAGTAGGACAGGGCCTCCAACTAATGAAAAACTGTTTTTT	CASSRTGPPTNEKLFF
TRBJ1-6	NA	15	TRBV7-8	NA	TGTGCCAGCAGCCGAGAAATACAGGGTGGCTCACCCCTCCACTTT	CASSREIQGGSPLHF
TRBJ1-2	NA	12	TRBV28	NA	TGTGCCAGCAGTTTACACCCAGGGGGCTACACCTTC	CASSLHPGGYTF
TRBJ1-6	NA	17	TRBV6-6	NA	TGTGCCAGCAGTCCAGACACCGTTAGCTCCTATAATTCACCCCTCCACTTT	CASSPDTVSSYNSPLHF
TRBJ1-3	NA	16	TRBV19	TRBD1	TGTGCCAGTAGTATAAGAACAGGGGGCTCTGGAAACACCATATATTTT	CASSIRTGGSGNTIYF
TRBJ2-7	NA	15	TRBV18	TRBD1	TGTGCCAGCTCACTTACTACCGGGACAGCCTACGAGCAGTACTTC	CASSLTTGTAYEQYF
TRBJ1-6	NA	15	TRBV19	NA	TGTGCCAGTAGTCAGGGAAGGCGGGGAAATTCACCCCTCCACTTT	CASSQGRRGNSPLHF
TRBJ1-2	NA	13	TRBV12-3/TRBV12-4	TRBD1	TGTGCCAGCAGTCCGACAGGGAAGTATGGCTACACCTTC	CASSPTGKYGYTF
TRBJ1-2	NA	14	TRBV6-5	TRBD1	TGTGCCAGCAGGCGGCAGGGGGATTGGTATGGCTACACCTTC	CASRRQGDWYGYTF
TRBJ1-6	NA	13	TRBV29-1	NA	TGCAGCGTTTGCGACACGGCTAATTCACCCCTCCACTTT	CSVCDTANSPLHF
TRBJ2-1	NA	15	TRBV6-2/TRBV6-3	NA	TGTGCCAGCAGTCCCCCCAGGGGCAACTACAATGAGCAGTTCTTC	CASSPPRGNYNEQFF
TRBJ1-2	NA	14	TRBV7-2	NA	TGTGCCAGCAGCTTAGCGACTGCCTCCTATGGCTACACCTTC	CASSLATASYGYTF
TRBJ2-2	NA	16	TRBV5-4	NA	TGTGCCAGCAGCGGCACGGAGGCAAGGAACACCGGGGAGCTGTTTTTT	CASSGTEARNTGELFF
TRBJ2-5	NA	18	TRBV19	TRBD2	TGTGCCAGTAGTTTGACTAGCGGGGGTAATTCCCGGCAAGAGACCCAGTACTTC	CASSLTSGGNSRQETQYF
TRBJ1-2	NA	12	TRBV19	NA	TGTGCCAGTAGTGGGAGGTGGTATGGCTACACCTTC	CASSGRWYGYTF
TRBJ2-3	once	13	TRBV9	NA	TGTGCCAGCAGCGTAGAACTTTCAGATACGCAGTATTTT	CASSVELSDTQYF
TRBJ2-5	NA	15	TRBV13	TRBD2	TGTGCCAGCAGCTTACGGCGGGGGGGAGCCCAGACCCAGTACTTC	CASSLRRGGAQTQYF
TRBJ2-7	once	14	TRBV9	NA	TGTGCCAGCAGCTCCAACAGGGTGCCCTACGAGCAGTACTTC	CASSSNRVPYEQYF
TRBJ2-7	once	14	TRBV18	NA	TGTGCCAGCTCACCGGAGGGGGCGCGAAACGAGCAGTACTTC	CASSPEGARNEQYF
TRBJ2-7	once	12	TRBV3-1/TRBV3-2	NA	TGTGCCAGCAGCTTTAGCTCCTACGAGCAGTACTTC	CASSFSSYEQYF
TRBJ2-1	NA	15	TRBV7-3	NA	TGTGCCAGCAGCGGAAGAGGGGGTTCCGGCAATGAGCAGTTCTTC	CASSGRGGSGNEQFF
TRBJ1-1	NA	14	TRBV5-1	NA	TGCGCCAGCAGCTTGGATCTGGGGAGCACTGAAGCTTTCTTT	CASSLDLGSTEAFF
TRBJ1-1	NA	13	TRBV9	NA	TGTGCCAGCAGCGTAGAAGTGTACGGTGAAGCTTTCTTT	CASSVEVYGEAFF
TRBJ1-2	NA	14	TRBV7-9	TRBD1	TGTGCCAGCAGCGCTACAGGGGTCGGGGGTGGCTACACCTTC	CASSATGVGGGYTF
TRBJ2-2	NA	15	TRBV10-1	NA	TGCGCCAGCAGTGAGTCTAGAGGGTACACCGGGGAGCTGTTTTTT	CASSESRGYTGELFF
TRBJ2-5	once	11	TRBV20-1	NA	TGCAGTGCGGCGGGCCGGGAGACCCAGTACTTC	CSAAGRETQYF
TRBJ1-4	NA	14	TRBV6-5	NA	TGTGCCAGCAGAGGACGGGGAGGCAATGAAAAACTGTTTTTT	CASRGRGGNEKLFF
TRBJ2-3	NA	19	TRBV19	NA	TGTGCCAGTAGTACCAATACAGGGTCCACACCTTCTAGCACAGATACGCAGTATTTT	CASSTNTGSTPSSTDTQYF
TRBJ2-3	NA	17	TRBV7-2	NA	TGTGCCAGCAGCTTATTAATTCCGGGGGTTCGCACAGATACGCAGTATTTT	CASSLLIPGVRTDTQYF
TRBJ1-5	NA	15	TRBV2	TRBD1	TGTGCCAGCACTCGGACAGGGGGCAGCAATCAGCCCCAGCATTTT	CASTRTGGSNQPQHF
TRBJ2-5	NA	18	TRBV5-1	NA	TGCGCCAGCAGCTTGGTCAAAGGGGTTGGGGCAGGTTTGGAGACCCAGTACTTC	CASSLVKGVGAGLETQYF
TRBJ2-7	NA	12	TRBV6-6	NA	TGTGCCAGCAGTTACTCCGAGTCCGAGCAGTACTTC	CASSYSESEQYF
TRBJ1-1	NA	19	TRBV27	TRBD1	TGTGCCAGCAGTTTGAGGGGGCTAAGGGGGCTCGGACGTGACACTGAAGCTTTCTTT	CASSLRGLRGLGRDTEAFF
TRBJ1-1	NA	13	TRBV10-1	TRBD1	TGCGCCAGCAGCGTTGACAGGGGCTCTGAAGCTTTCTTT	CASSVDRGSEAFF
TRBJ2-1	NA	17	TRBV11-2	NA	TGTGCCAGCAGCTCCCGCGGGGCGGCAACCTCCTACAATGAGCAGTTCTTC	CASSSRGAATSYNEQFF
TRBJ1-5	once	15	TRBV23-1	NA	TGCGCCAGCAGTCAACCCAGCGTAAGCAATCAGCCCCAGCATTTT	CASSQPSVSNQPQHF
TRBJ2-5	few	17	TRBV6-1	TRBD2	TGTGCCAGCAGTGAAGCGCAATGGGGGGGACCTCAAGAGACCCAGTACTTC	CASSEAQWGGPQETQYF
TRBJ1-2	NA	13	TRBV6-1	TRBD1	TGTGCCAGCAGTGACAGGGGGCCTATTGGCTACACCTTC	CASSDRGPIGYTF
TRBJ1-2	NA	14	TRBV6-5	TRBD1	TGTGCCAGCACCACGAATACAGGGGACTATGGCTACACCTTC	CASTTNTGDYGYTF
TRBJ2-3	once	14	TRBV7-9	TRBD2	TGTGCCAGCAGCTTGACTAGCGGGTCAGATACGCAGTATTTT	CASSLTSGSDTQYF
TRBJ2-7	NA	14	TRBV7-2	NA	TGTGCCAGCAGCCCTGAGACAGCCTCTTACGAGCAGTACTTC	CASSPETASYEQYF
TRBJ2-3	NA	16	TRBV27	TRBD2	TGTGCCAGCAGTTTAGGGCTAGCGGGATATAGAGATACGCAGTATTTT	CASSLGLAGYRDTQYF
TRBJ1-2	NA	13	TRBV7-9	NA	TGTGCCAGCGCCCTGGGGCAGTCGTATGGCTACACCTTC	CASALGQSYGYTF
TRBJ1-5	NA	14	TRBV18	NA	TGTGCCAGCTCCTTCGGAGGGCCGAATCAGCCCCAGCATTTT	CASSFGGPNQPQHF
TRBJ2-1	once	18	TRBV14	NA	TGTGCCAGCAGCCAAGAGTACCGAGAAACTTCTACCTACAATGAGCAGTTCTTC	CASSQEYRETSTYNEQFF
TRBJ1-6	NA	15	TRBV5-6	NA	TGTGCCAGCAGTCTGAGAGGGGGCTATAATTCACCCCTCCACTTT	CASSLRGGYNSPLHF
TRBJ2-5	NA	12	TRBV6-5	NA	TGTGCCAGCAGGCTCTCAGGCGAGACCCAGTACTTC	CASRLSGETQYF
TRBJ1-2	NA	15	TRBV6-6	TRBD1	TGTGCCAGCAGTTACTCTCTTGACAGGGGCCATGGCTACACCTTC	CASSYSLDRGHGYTF
TRBJ2-7	NA	15	TRBV16	NA	TGTGCCAGCAGCCAATTCACAAGTGGTTCCTACGAGCAGTACTTC	CASSQFTSGSYEQYF
TRBJ2-2	NA	14	TRBV6-5	NA	TGTGCCGTGAAGACAGCGGGCAACACCGGGGAGCTGTTTTTT	CAVKTAGNTGELFF
TRBJ2-6	NA	19	TRBV7-3	TRBD2	TGTGCCAGCAGCCCCAGGACTAGCGGGGGACTCTCTGGGGCCAACGTCCTGACTTTC	CASSPRTSGGLSGANVLTF
TRBJ1-2	few	13	TRBV5-4	TRBD1	TGTGCCAGCAGCTTAGGGACAGTCTATGGCTACACCTTC	CASSLGTVYGYTF